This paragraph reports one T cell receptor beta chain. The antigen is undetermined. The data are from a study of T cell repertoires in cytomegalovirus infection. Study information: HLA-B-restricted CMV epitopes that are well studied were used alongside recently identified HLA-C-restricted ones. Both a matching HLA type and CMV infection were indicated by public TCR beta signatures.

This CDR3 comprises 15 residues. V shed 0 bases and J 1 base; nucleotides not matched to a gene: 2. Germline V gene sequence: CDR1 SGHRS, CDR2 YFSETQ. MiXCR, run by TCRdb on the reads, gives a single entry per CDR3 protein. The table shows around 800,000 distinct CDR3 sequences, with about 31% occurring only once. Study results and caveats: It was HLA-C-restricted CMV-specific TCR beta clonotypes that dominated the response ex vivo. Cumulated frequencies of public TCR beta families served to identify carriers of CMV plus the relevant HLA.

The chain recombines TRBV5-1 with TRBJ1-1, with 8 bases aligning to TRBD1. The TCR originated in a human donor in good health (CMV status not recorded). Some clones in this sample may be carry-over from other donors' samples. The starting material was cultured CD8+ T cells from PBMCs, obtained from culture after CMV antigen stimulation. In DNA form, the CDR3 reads TGCGCCAGCAGCTTGGTTACAGGGGGGAACACTGAAGCTTTCTTT. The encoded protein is CASSLVTGGNTEAFF.